This T cell receptor (beta chain) was captured in a study of blood T cell repertoires in COVID-19. Assay: immunoSEQ multiplex PCR; the TCRdb copy retains only in-frame clones and omits some. The repertoire has approximately 240,000 clones, about 90% of them found once; the top ten carry 3% to 3.5%. The CDR3 is made up of 14 amino acids. V dropped 5 bases and J dropped 0 bases, with 8 bases sitting between them. Per the germline V gene, CDR1 is SGHAT and CDR2 is FQNNGV. The chain links TRBV11-2 to TRBJ1-3; D is uncertain. The origin of this receptor is a woman aged 45 to 65 in a cohort exposed to, infected with or recovered from COVID-19 (not recorded which). The sample consisted of PBMCs or T cells enriched from blood (not recorded which). CDR3 coding DNA: TGTGCCAGCAGCGAGAGGATCTCTGGAAACACCATATATTTT. This translates into CASSERISGNTIYF.